The clone carrying this TCR beta chain came up many times. Its antigen is currently unknown. This specimen comes from a study of T cells in Graves' hyperthyroidism and ophthalmopathy. There were TCR beta CDR3 regions amplified from RNA transcripts. When the TCR CDR3 underwent first-round RT-PCR, the HTBI primer set was used. TCRdb fed the multiplex PCR reads into MiXCR, producing one record per CDR3 protein. The data show about 640,000 distinct CDR3 sequences, less than 25% seen once. Study-level findings and limits: Through a model of 13 V-J features, ophthalmopathy was separated from stable hyperthyroidism.

Orbital computed tomography and thyroid ultrasound, together with serum TRAb and thyroxine and clinical symptoms, were used for diagnoses. Roughly 10 ml of fresh peripheral blood supplied the PBMCs. Germline trimming cut 0 bases from V and 5 bases from J; bases unmatched to any gene: 4. The length of the CDR3 is 16 residues. Germline V gene lookup returns CDR1 LGHDT and CDR2 YNNKEL (reference sequence). The rearrangement links TRBV3-1 to TRBJ2-7; 13 positions match TRBD2. Sequencing input: blood. This receptor was identified in a man aged 25-45 years with Graves' ophthalmopathy. The CDR3: CASSQELAGGRDEQYF. The CDR3 DNA is TGTGCCAGCAGCCAAGAACTAGCGGGAGGGCGGGACGAGCAGTACTTC.